One and the same sample provided the 17 T cell receptor beta chains below, sequenced in a study of blood T cell repertoires in COVID-19. Assay used: immunoSEQ multiplex PCR; TCRdb lists only in-frame clones, some missing. Counted here are some 80,000 clones, around 78% occurring once; the ten biggest clones make up 15%. The material sequenced was peripheral blood. The origin of the receptors is a human donor in a cohort sampled during active COVID-19.

This chain uses TRBV10-3 with TRBJ2-1; tentatively, D is TRBD1 (7 bases). The CDR3 covers 14 residues. V gave up 8 bases and J gave up 2 bases, with 13 bases separating them. From germline, CDR1 is ENHRY and CDR2 SYGVKD. For the CDR3, the DNA is TGTGCCATCGAAGACAGGGAGGCCTACAATGAGCAGTTCTTC. It yields the protein CAIEDREAYNEQFF.

This clone has more than one count but fewer than ten. The chain combines TRBV11-3 with TRBJ1-1, with D hard to call. Trimming shortened V by 2 bases and J by 7 bases, and 8 bases separated the two germline ends. This CDR3 contains 12 residues. The germline gives CDR1 SGHNT, CDR2 YENEEA. The CDR3 here is CASSLHTGEAFF. The CDR3 nucleotides are TGTGCCAGCAGCTTACACACGGGTGAAGCTTTCTTT.

The rearrangement links TRBV10-3 to TRBJ2-7, with 7 positions matching TRBD1. Germline-derived CDR1 and CDR2 are ENHRY and SYGVKD. The CDR3 contains 15 residues. V dropped 1 base and J dropped 3; count of bases not matched to a gene: 6. The DNA for the CDR3 is TGTGCCATCAGTGAGTTCCGGGACAGAAACTACGAGCAGTACTTC. This gives the protein CAISEFRDRNYEQYF.

In this sample, this clone turned up a few times. The CDR3 loop is CASRETGIVVNTEAFF. The CDR3 bases are TGTGCCAGCAGGGAAACAGGGATCGTTGTGAACACTGAAGCTTTCTTT. The rearrangement links TRBV6-1 to TRBJ1-1; a weak D match, TRBD1 (6 bases). Germline V lookup: CDR1 MNHNS, CDR2 SASEGT. The length of the CDR3 is 16 residues. V dropped 6 bases and J dropped 0 bases, with 17 bases sitting between them.

The chain carries TRBV6-5 and TRBJ2-7; TRBD1 matches 9 bases. The germline V gene encodes CDR1 MNHEY and CDR2 SVGAGI. Trimming took 4 bases from V and 0 from J; bases not matched to a gene: 1. CDR3 length: 14 residues. Here the CDR3 DNA reads TGTGCCAGCAGTTGGACAGGGGCCTCCTACGAGCAGTACGTC. It is translated as CASSWTGASYEQYV.

The rearrangement uses TRBV5-5 and TRBJ1-3, with D possibly TRBD1 on 5 matching bases. The length of the CDR3 is 17 residues. Germline values: CDR1 SGHKS, CDR2 YYEKEE (reference sequence). The V gene lost 4 bases and the J gene lost 0 bases, with 17 bases spanning the gap. Here the CDR3 reads CASSPDGGSLSGNTIYF. CDR3 in DNA: TGTGCCAGCAGCCCCGACGGGGGGTCACTCTCTGGAAACACCATATATTTT.

This chain uses TRBV4-1 with TRBJ2-3; 12 bases agree with TRBD1. With V trimmed by 2 bases and J by 3 bases, 3 bases remained unmatched. Germline CDR1 is MGHRA and CDR2 is YSYEKL. This CDR3 is built from 16 residues. The CDR3 region has the DNA TGCGCCAGCAGCCAACGGGGACAGGGGGCGACAGATACGCAGTATTTT. Translating gives CASSQRGQGATDTQYF.

The V and J genes are TRBV7-7 and TRBJ2-3; 8 nucleotides agree with TRBD2. This CDR3 region has 14 residues. Trimming took 5 bases from V and 4 from J; bases not matched to a gene: 5. From germline, CDR1 is SSHAT and CDR2 FNYEAQ (reference sequence). CDR3 in amino acids: CASSPSGSADTQYF. The CDR3 coding sequence is TGTGCCAGCAGCCCCAGCGGGAGTGCAGATACGCAGTATTTT.

This rearrangement joins TRBV3-1 (or the pseudogene TRBV3-2) to TRBJ1-2, with D possibly TRBD1 on 6 matching bases. The germline gives CDR1 LGHDT, CDR2 YNNKEL (reference sequence). The CDR3 has 14 amino acids. The V and J ends lost 5 bases and 5 bases respectively, with 15 bases between them. This CDR3 reads CASSAQGKGYGYTF. The DNA of the CDR3 is TGTGCCAGCAGCGCACAGGGAAAGGGTTATGGCTACACCTTC.

The chain employs TRBV7-8 and TRBJ2-1, with TRBD1 matching 8 bases. Germline V gene data show CDR1 as SGHVS and CDR2 as FQNEAQ. The CDR3 covers 16 residues. V dropped 6 bases and J dropped 2; count of bases not matched to a gene: 9. The CDR3 nucleotides read TGTGCCAGCAGGCCAGACAGGGGCCGCACCTACAATGAGCAGTTCTTC. Its protein product is CASRPDRGRTYNEQFF. The full variable domain, with the rest looked up from reference TRBV7-8 and TRBJ2-1, is GAGVSQSPRYKVAKRGQDVALRCDPISGHVSLFWYQQALGQGPEFLTYFQNEAQLDKSGLPSDRFFAERPEGSVSTLKIQRTQQEDSAVYLCASRPDRGRTYNEQFFGPGTRLTVL.

The CDR3, as DNA: TGTGCCAGCAGCCTTTTGGGACAGCTTGAAGAAAAACTGTTTTTT. Translating it yields CASSLLGQLEEKLFF. The chain is built from TRBV25-1 and TRBJ1-4, with TRBD1 matching 7 bases. CDR3 length: 15 amino acids. With V trimmed by 6 bases and J by 8 bases, 12 bases remained unmatched. Germline values: CDR1 MGHDK, CDR2 SYGVNS.

This clone came up a few times. The rearrangement uses TRBV3-1 (or the pseudogene TRBV3-2) and TRBJ1-3, with a weak D call TRBD1 (5 bases). The CDR3 totals 13 residues. V dropped 3 bases and J dropped 4 bases, with 7 bases sitting between them. Germline V gene sequence: CDR1 LGHDT, CDR2 YNNKEL (reference sequence). The CDR3 spells CASSQSGGNTIYF. CDR3 bases: TGTGCCAGCAGCCAGTCAGGGGGAAACACCATATATTTT.

The chain recombines TRBV27 with TRBJ2-1, with 16 bases fitting TRBD2. The germline V gene has CDR1 MNHEY and CDR2 SMNVEV (reference sequence). CDR3 length equals 17 residues. V shed 3 bases and J 8 bases; nucleotides not matched to a gene: 7. The CDR3 coding sequence is TGTGCCAGCAGTTTGGGACTAGCGGGGGGGCCGGGTGATGAGCAGTTCTTC. This encodes CASSLGLAGGPGDEQFF.

The chain employs TRBV5-6 and TRBJ2-1; TRBD2 is a possible D gene (5 bases). Germline CDR1 and CDR2: SGHDT and YYEEEE. The germline V and J ends were trimmed by 2 bases and 7 bases, with 7 bases remaining between them. The CDR3 spans 12 residues. DNA for the CDR3: TGTGCCAGCAGCTTAGGAGGAAATGAGCAGTTCTTC. This encodes CASSLGGNEQFF.

This rearrangement joins TRBV6-2 or TRBV6-3 to TRBJ2-2, with TRBD1 matching over 8 bases. This CDR3 comprises 15 residues. Per germline, CDR1 MNHEY and CDR2 SVGEGT. V was pared by 5 bases and J by 10 bases, with 12 bases of the junction left unmatched. Here the CDR3 DNA reads TGTGCCAGCAGTCTAGGGCAGGGGGCGTGGGAGGAGCTGTTTTTT. It encodes CASSLGQGAWEELFF.

At least ten counts were recorded for this clone. The chain uses TRBV7-9 and TRBJ2-1; 8 nucleotides match TRBD2. This CDR3 is built from 16 residues. Germline CDR1 and CDR2: SEHNR and FQNEAQ (reference sequence). V trimming: 7 bases; J trimming: 0 bases; junction bases outside the gene matches: 8. The CDR3 spells CASTPGLGNSYNEQFF. Written as DNA, the CDR3 is TGTGCCAGCACCCCGGGACTAGGGAACTCCTACAATGAGCAGTTCTTC.

The CDR3 here is CATSDTGTSGNNEQFF. Here the CDR3 DNA reads TGTGCCACCAGTGATACCGGGACTAGCGGAAACAATGAGCAGTTCTTC. The chain couples TRBV24-1 to TRBJ2-1, with TRBD2 matching over 11 bases. The trim removed 3 bases at V and 5 bases at J, leaving 5 bases unmatched. Germline loops: CDR1 KGHDR, CDR2 SFDVKD. This CDR3 region has 16 residues.